This TCR beta chain was recovered during a study of shared clonotypes between healthy human individuals. Assay used: immunoSEQ multiplex PCR; TCRdb lists only in-frame clones, some missing. Of roughly 300,000 clones listed, less than 85% are singletons. The germline CDR1 and CDR2 sequences are LNHNV and YYDKDF (reference sequence). The CDR3 contains 11 residues. V lost 8 bases and J lost 1, with 3 bases in between. The receptor comes from a man aged 30 to 45 in good health. The V gene is TRBV15, the J gene TRBJ2-4; D remains unclear. The sample taken for sequencing was memory CD4+ T cells sorted from blood. Subset specified: CD45RA-negative fraction. CDR3 loop: CATAAKNIQYF. The DNA for the CDR3 is TGTGCCACCGCCGCCAAAAACATTCAGTACTTC.